These T cell receptor beta chains were read from a single sample in a study of shared clonotypes between healthy human individuals. TCRdb keeps only in-frame clones here, not all; method: immunoSEQ multiplex PCR. Altogether about a million clones are present, 70% to 85% being singletons, with the ten largest covering 0.89%. Material: memory CD4+ T cells from PBMCs. The receptors originated from a man younger than 30 in good health. Some clones in this sample may be carry-over from other donors' samples. CDR3s include the opening cysteine and the closing phenylalanine or tryptophan. The D gene is left open where the match is weak. Clone size is shown for a subset of rows, as once, few, many or a class of expanded clone.

CDR3 length,V gene,D gene,clone size,J gene,CDR3 protein,CDR3 DNA
15,TRBV9,NA,few,TRBJ1-5,CASSKEGNSNQPQHF,TGTGCCAGCAGCAAGGAGGGTAATAGCAATCAGCCCCAGCATTTT
16,TRBV5-1,TRBD2,many,TRBJ2-3,CASSPQSGRESDTQYF,TGCGCCAGCAGTCCCCAATCGGGGCGGGAGTCAGATACGCAGTATTTT
16,TRBV28,TRBD1,NA,TRBJ1-4,CASSGNRGATNEKLFF,TGTGCCAGCAGTGGGAACAGGGGCGCAACTAATGAAAAACTGTTTTTT
14,TRBV6-5,TRBD1,NA,TRBJ2-5,CASTKTGAAETQYF,TGTGCCAGCACCAAGACAGGGGCGGCGGAGACCCAGTACTTC
11,TRBV20-1,NA,NA,TRBJ1-1,CSARKDTEAFF,TGCAGTGCTAGAAAGGACACTGAAGCTTTCTTT
16,TRBV5-1,TRBD2,NA,TRBJ2-3,CASSRAGTSGMYTQYF,TGCGCCAGCAGCCGCGCCGGGACTAGCGGGATGTATACGCAGTATTTT
15,TRBV6-6,TRBD2,NA,TRBJ2-5,CASSLGLAGAETQYF,TGTGCCAGCAGTCTAGGACTAGCGGGAGCTGAGACCCAGTACTTC
15,TRBV2,TRBD1,NA,TRBJ1-5,CASSSGQRDNQPQHF,TGTGCCAGCAGCTCGGGACAGAGGGACAATCAGCCCCAGCATTTT
14,TRBV6-1,NA,NA,TRBJ2-7,CASRGSSGSYEQYF,TGTGCCAGCCGAGGCTCGTCCGGATCCTACGAGCAGTACTTC
15,TRBV7-3,NA,NA,TRBJ2-7,CASSPLRGDSYEQYF,TGTGCCAGCAGCCCTTTGAGGGGGGACAGCTACGAGCAGTACTTC
13,TRBV7-9,NA,NA,TRBJ2-5,CASSPGLRETQYF,TGTGCCAGCAGCCCCGGGCTAAGGGAGACCCAGTACTTC
16,TRBV11-2,NA,NA,TRBJ2-2,CASSPIRGQGTGELFF,TGTGCCAGCAGCCCGATCCGGGGGCAGGGCACCGGGGAGCTGTTTTTT
14,TRBV27,NA,NA,TRBJ1-2,CASNPSRTEHGYTF,TGTGCCAGCAACCCCTCACGGACAGAGCATGGCTACACCTTC
14,TRBV2,NA,NA,TRBJ2-3,CASSESLGEDTQYF,TGTGCCAGCAGTGAATCTCTAGGGGAAGATACGCAGTATTTT
14,TRBV4-2,NA,NA,TRBJ2-1,CASSQGLANNEQFF,TGTGCCAGCAGCCAAGGGCTAGCTAACAATGAGCAGTTCTTC
13,TRBV29-1,TRBD1,once,TRBJ2-7,CSVRTGSSYEQYF,TGCAGCGTGAGGACAGGGAGCTCCTACGAGCAGTACTTC
15,TRBV6-5,NA,NA,TRBJ1-2,CASSYQGPPSSGYTF,TGTGCCAGCAGTTATCAGGGCCCACCGAGTAGTGGCTACACCTTC
13,TRBV19,TRBD1,few,TRBJ1-5,CASSGTVNQPQHF,TGTGCCAGTAGTGGGACAGTCAATCAGCCCCAGCATTTT
15,TRBV11-2,TRBD2,NA,TRBJ2-5,CASSSGTTRRETQYF,TGTGCCAGCAGCTCCGGGACTACCCGCCGGGAGACCCAGTACTTC
15,TRBV21-1,NA,NA,TRBJ2-7,CASSKCGRPPAEQYF,TGTGCCAGCAGCAAATGCGGGAGGCCCCCGGCCGAGCAGTACTTC
17,TRBV28,TRBD1,NA,TRBJ2-2,CATILMPGQGTSGELFF,TGTGCCACTATTCTTATGCCGGGACAGGGAACGTCCGGGGAGCTGTTTTTT
17,TRBV27,NA,NA,TRBJ2-2,CASSLYARRTNTGELFF,TGTGCCAGCAGTTTATATGCAAGACGGACGAACACCGGGGAGCTGTTTTTT
14,TRBV5-1,NA,NA,TRBJ1-2,CASSLGYPNYGYTF,TGCGCCAGCAGCTTAGGGTATCCAAACTATGGCTACACCTTC
16,TRBV15,NA,NA,TRBJ1-4,CATSPTGAGRGEKLFF,TGTGCCACCAGTCCGACAGGCGCTGGGCGAGGTGAAAAACTGTTTTTT
14,TRBV6-5,NA,NA,TRBJ1-2,CASSWAATNYGYTF,TGTGCCAGCAGTTGGGCAGCTACTAACTATGGCTACACCTTC
17,TRBV28,TRBD2,NA,TRBJ2-7,CASSSGLAGFLSYEQYF,TGTGCCAGCAGTTCGGGACTAGCGGGCTTCCTTTCCTACGAGCAGTACTTC
14,TRBV28,TRBD2,NA,TRBJ2-1,CASKTSGRWAEQFF,TGTGCCAGCAAGACTAGCGGGAGGTGGGCTGAGCAGTTCTTC
15,TRBV6-1,NA,NA,TRBJ2-4,CASTVAPGEGNIQYF,TGTGCCAGCACCGTCGCTCCAGGGGAAGGCAACATTCAGTACTTC
16,TRBV9,NA,NA,TRBJ2-1,CASSKGAGVAYNEQFF,TGTGCCAGCAGCAAGGGGGCGGGAGTCGCCTACAATGAGCAGTTCTTC
19,TRBV14,TRBD2,NA,TRBJ2-1,CASSQDSLAAYWAYNEQFF,TGTGCCAGCAGCCAAGATAGCCTAGCGGCCTATTGGGCCTACAATGAGCAGTTCTTC
13,TRBV29-1,TRBD1,NA,TRBJ2-1,CSVPGQGDNEQFF,TGCAGCGTTCCGGGACAGGGGGACAATGAGCAGTTCTTC
13,TRBV2,NA,NA,TRBJ1-2,CASSESDRSGYTF,TGTGCCAGCAGTGAAAGTGACAGATCTGGCTACACCTTC
14,TRBV7-9,NA,NA,TRBJ2-3,CASSLVGSTDTQYF,TGTGCCAGCAGCTTAGTGGGGAGCACAGATACGCAGTATTTT
13,TRBV27,NA,NA,TRBJ2-1,CASSLREVDEQFF,TGTGCCAGCAGTTTACGGGAAGTTGATGAGCAGTTCTTC
13,TRBV2,NA,NA,TRBJ1-1,CASTAGPATEAFF,TGTGCCAGCACCGCGGGCCCGGCCACTGAAGCTTTCTTT
15,TRBV19,TRBD2,NA,TRBJ2-7,CASSMAASGSYEQYF,TGTGCCAGTAGTATGGCGGCTAGCGGGAGCTACGAGCAGTACTTC
14,TRBV28,NA,NA,TRBJ1-3,CASRVLRSGNTIYF,TGTGCCAGCAGAGTGCTCCGGTCGGGAAACACCATATATTTT
14,TRBV9,NA,NA,TRBJ1-2,CASSPRLLNYGYTF,TGTGCCAGCAGCCCTCGGTTACTAAACTATGGCTACACCTTC
16,TRBV9,TRBD2,NA,TRBJ2-5,CASSLSVAGPQETQYF,TGTGCCAGCAGCCTGTCGGTAGCGGGACCGCAAGAGACCCAGTACTTC
15,TRBV7-9,NA,NA,TRBJ2-3,CASSPPGRITDTQYF,TGTGCCAGCAGCCCACCCGGACGGATCACAGATACGCAGTATTTT
15,TRBV25-1,TRBD2,NA,TRBJ2-5,CASSGTTSGQETQYF,TGTGCCAGCAGTGGGACAACTAGCGGCCAAGAGACCCAGTACTTC
11,TRBV28,NA,NA,TRBJ2-7,CASSGGYEQYF,TGTGCCAGCAGTGGGGGCTACGAGCAGTACTTC
13,TRBV5-8,NA,NA,TRBJ1-2,CASIRGLSYGYTF,TGTGCCAGCATCCGGGGCCTGAGCTATGGCTACACCTTC